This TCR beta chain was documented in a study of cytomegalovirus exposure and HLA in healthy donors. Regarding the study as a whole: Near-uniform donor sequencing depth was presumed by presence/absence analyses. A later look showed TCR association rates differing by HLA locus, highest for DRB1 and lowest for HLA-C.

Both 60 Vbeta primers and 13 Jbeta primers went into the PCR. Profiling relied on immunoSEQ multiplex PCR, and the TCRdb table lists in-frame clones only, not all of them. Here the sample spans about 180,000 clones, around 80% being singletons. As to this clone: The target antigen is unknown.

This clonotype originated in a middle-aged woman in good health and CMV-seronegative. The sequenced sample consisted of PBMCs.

Here the CDR3 DNA reads TGTGCCAGCAGCATTCGGGACAGTTCCTACGAGCAGTACTTC. This translates into CASSIRDSSYEQYF. This chain uses TRBV11-2 with TRBJ2-7, with 7 bases matching TRBD1. The CDR3 is made up of 14 amino acids. Germline-derived CDR1 and CDR2 are SGHAT and FQNNGV. Germline trimming cut 5 bases from V and 1 base from J; bases unmatched to any gene: 5.